What follows are 10 T cell receptor beta chains derived from one specimen sequenced in a study of a mutant IDH1 vaccine in newly diagnosed glioma. The time point denotes: baseline, week 1 (first vaccination visit). Treatment in this sample: pre-vaccination baseline after standard-of-care therapy. Sequenced by immunoSEQ multiplex PCR; TCRdb stores in-frame clones only, minus some. Of around 64,000 clones listed, more than 70% are singletons. The sequencing here drew on peripheral blood mononuclear cells (PBMCs), taken from a glioma patient treated with radiotherapy, temozolomide or both. These receptors came from a woman under 30 with glioma. Some clones in this sample may be carry-over from other donors' samples.

The chain employs TRBV19 and TRBJ1-4; D gene unclear. Trimming shortened V by 4 bases and J by 0 bases, and 6 bases separated the two germline ends. Germline V gene lookup returns CDR1 LNHDA and CDR2 SQIVND (reference sequence). The CDR3 is 14 amino acids. The CDR3 region is CASSKLPTNEKLFF. Here the CDR3 DNA reads TGTGCCAGTAGTAAACTCCCAACTAATGAAAAACTGTTTTTT.

The genes are TRBV7-2 and TRBJ2-7; perhaps TRBD2 as D (5 bases). This CDR3 is 15 amino acids long. Per the germline V gene, CDR1 is SGHTA and CDR2 is FQGNSA. Deletions cut 5 bases from V and 4 bases from J, with 18 bases between. The CDR3 sequence: CASSPVGSAIYEQYF. CDR3 nucleotide sequence: TGTGCCAGCAGCCCAGTGGGGAGCGCCATATACGAGCAGTACTTC.

The chain is built from TRBV29-1 and TRBJ2-7; unclear D gene. The germline V gene has CDR1 SQVTM and CDR2 ANQGSEA. V was clipped by 4 bases and J by 1 base, with 8 bases between them. This CDR3 region has 12 residues. The CDR3 is CSVGGISYEQYF. The DNA for the CDR3 is TGCAGCGTTGGGGGAATATCCTACGAGCAGTACTTC.

This clone was seen a handful of times. V and J are TRBV4-3 and TRBJ2-3, with 8 bases fitting TRBD2. The trim removed 0 bases at V and 2 bases at J, leaving 10 bases unmatched. Germline V CDR1 and CDR2: LGHNA, YSLEER. The CDR3 is made up of 18 amino acids. The CDR3 DNA is TGCGCCAGCAGCCAAGATGCCCGGACTAGCCGTATCACAGATACGCAGTATTTT. It encodes CASSQDARTSRITDTQYF.

This clone was seen only a few times. V is TRBV6-1 and J is TRBJ1-2; 7 nucleotides agree with TRBD1. The CDR3 runs to 13 residues. Germline CDR1 is MNHNS and CDR2 is SASEGT. The junction had 10 bases not matched to a gene; V was cut back by 10 bases and J by 5 bases. CDR3 DNA sequence: TGTGCCACCCGCCAGGGGGTTCTTTATGGCTACACCTTC. Its translation: CATRQGVLYGYTF.

The V call is TRBV5-1, the J call TRBJ2-1, with D uncertain. Germline values: CDR1 SGHRS, CDR2 YFSETQ. CDR3 length equals 13 residues. V was trimmed by 2 bases and J by 3 bases, leaving 6 bases between them. CDR3 amino acids: CASSFGLYNEQFF. For the CDR3, the DNA is TGCGCCAGCAGCTTTGGGCTCTACAATGAGCAGTTCTTC.

The chain links TRBV28 to TRBJ2-7, with TRBD2 matching over 9 bases. The trim removed 6 bases at V and 3 bases at J, leaving 6 bases unmatched. This CDR3 comprises 14 residues. Germline CDR1 and CDR2: MDHEN and SYDVKM. The CDR3 sequence is CASRGGLANYEQYF. CDR3 in DNA: TGTGCCAGCAGGGGGGGACTAGCTAACTACGAGCAGTACTTC.

The J gene is TRBJ1-5, the V gene TRBV6-6, with TRBD1 matching 8 bases. This CDR3 is built from 14 residues. The ends lost 5 bases at V and 1 base at J; junction bases unmatched: 1. Germline CDR1 is MNHNY and CDR2 is SVGAGI (reference sequence). The CDR3 here is CASSGQGSNQPQHF. CDR3 in DNA: TGTGCCAGCAGTGGACAGGGAAGCAATCAGCCCCAGCATTTT.

The chain employs TRBV5-1 and TRBJ2-7; 11 bases line up with TRBD2. V shed 5 bases and J 2 bases; nucleotides not matched to a gene: 15. Germline loops: CDR1 SGHRS, CDR2 YFSETQ. The CDR3 is 18 amino acids. CDR3 loop: CASRISTSGSRTPYEQYF. DNA of the CDR3: TGCGCCAGCAGAATAAGCACTAGCGGGAGTAGAACCCCCTACGAGCAGTACTTC.

The J gene is TRBJ2-1, the V gene TRBV29-1, with D maybe TRBD1 (5 bases). Germline CDR1 reads SQVTM; CDR2 reads ANQGSEA. The CDR3 contains 12 residues. With 6 bases removed from V and 3 bases from J, the gap between germline ends came to 9 bases. The CDR3 nucleotides are TGCAGCGTGGGGCACGTCTACAATGAGCAGTTCTTC. It specifies CSVGHVYNEQFF.